The rows below give T cell receptor beta chains drawn from one sample of a study of OX40 agonist ivuxolimab in advanced cancers. Sequencing was performed with immunoSEQ multiplex PCR; in TCRdb, only in-frame clones are kept and a portion is missing. The sample holds 30,000 or so clones, around four fifths seen once. The material was CD4+ or CD8+ T cells sorted from blood, obtained in a trial of the OX40 agonist ivuxolimab. The source of these receptors is an adult with an advanced solid tumor such as melanoma, head and neck, liver or kidney cancer. CDR3s include the opening cysteine and the closing phenylalanine or tryptophan. Each record gives: CDR3 DNA, CDR3 protein, D gene, V gene, J gene. D genes are given only for firm matches.

CDR3 DNA: TGTGCCAGCAGCCAAACTCCCATGGGGGCCACTGAAGCTTTCTTT; CDR3 protein: CASSQTPMGATEAFF; D gene: -; V gene: TRBV4-2; J gene: TRBJ1-1
CDR3 DNA: TGTGCCAGCATCTCTATCGGGGGCTATGGCTACACCTTC; CDR3 protein: CASISIGGYGYTF; D gene: -; V gene: TRBV7-9; J gene: TRBJ1-2
CDR3 DNA: TGTGCCAGCAGCGTCGACAGGGTAGGGTATGGCTACACCTTC; CDR3 protein: CASSVDRVGYGYTF; D gene: TRBD1; V gene: TRBV9; J gene: TRBJ1-2
CDR3 DNA: TGTGCCAGTAGTATTACTGGGGGGGACTTAATATACAATGAGCAGTTCTTC; CDR3 protein: CASSITGGDLIYNEQFF; D gene: TRBD2; V gene: TRBV19; J gene: TRBJ2-1
CDR3 DNA: TGTGCCAGCAGCGAGGGACTCTACAATGAGCAGTTCTTC; CDR3 protein: CASSEGLYNEQFF; D gene: -; V gene: TRBV6-5; J gene: TRBJ2-1
CDR3 DNA: TGTGCCAGTAGTTCGTCCCAGGGTTCATACAATGAGCAGTTCTTC; CDR3 protein: CASSSSQGSYNEQFF; D gene: -; V gene: TRBV19; J gene: TRBJ2-1
CDR3 DNA: TGTGCCAGCAGTGTCTTCAGCAATCAGCCCCAGCATTTT; CDR3 protein: CASSVFSNQPQHF; D gene: -; V gene: TRBV27; J gene: TRBJ1-5
CDR3 DNA: TGTGCCAGCAGGGTCTCAGGGGATTCCTACAATGAGCAGTTCTTC; CDR3 protein: CASRVSGDSYNEQFF; D gene: -; V gene: TRBV6-1; J gene: TRBJ2-1
CDR3 DNA: TGTGCCAGCAGCCCGAGACTAGGACTAGCGGGAGACGCCGGGGAGCTGTTTTTT; CDR3 protein: CASSPRLGLAGDAGELFF; D gene: TRBD2; V gene: TRBV9; J gene: TRBJ2-2
CDR3 DNA: TGTGCCAGCAGTGAATATCAACAGTCCACCGGGGAGCTGTTTTTT; CDR3 protein: CASSEYQQSTGELFF; D gene: -; V gene: TRBV25-1; J gene: TRBJ2-2
CDR3 DNA: TGCGCCAGCAGCCTTGGGACAGGGAACACTGAAGCTTTCTTT; CDR3 protein: CASSLGTGNTEAFF; D gene: TRBD1; V gene: TRBV5-1; J gene: TRBJ1-1